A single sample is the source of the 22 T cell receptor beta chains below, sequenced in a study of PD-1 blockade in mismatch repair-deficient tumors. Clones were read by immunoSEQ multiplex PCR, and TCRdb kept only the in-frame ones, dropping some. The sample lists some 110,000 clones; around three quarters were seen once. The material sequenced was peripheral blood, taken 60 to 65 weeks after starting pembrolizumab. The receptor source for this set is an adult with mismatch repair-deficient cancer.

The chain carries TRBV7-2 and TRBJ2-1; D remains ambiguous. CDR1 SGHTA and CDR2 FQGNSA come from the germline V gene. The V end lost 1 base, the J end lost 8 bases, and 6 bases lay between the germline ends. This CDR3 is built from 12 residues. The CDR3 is CASSLDRYEQFF. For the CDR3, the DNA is TGTGCCAGCAGCTTAGATCGGTATGAGCAGTTCTTC.

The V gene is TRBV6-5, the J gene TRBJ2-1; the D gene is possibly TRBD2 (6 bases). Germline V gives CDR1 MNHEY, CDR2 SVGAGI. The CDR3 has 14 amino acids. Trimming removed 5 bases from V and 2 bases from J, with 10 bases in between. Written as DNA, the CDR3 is TGTGCCAGCAGTGACGGACTAACCTACAATGAGCAGTTCTTC. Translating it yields CASSDGLTYNEQFF.

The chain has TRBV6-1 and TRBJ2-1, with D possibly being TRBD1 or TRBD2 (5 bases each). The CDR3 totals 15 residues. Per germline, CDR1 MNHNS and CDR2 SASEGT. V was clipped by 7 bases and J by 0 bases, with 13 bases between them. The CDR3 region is CASTSGPSSYNEQFF. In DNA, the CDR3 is TGTGCCAGCACCTCGGGACCAAGCTCCTACAATGAGCAGTTCTTC.

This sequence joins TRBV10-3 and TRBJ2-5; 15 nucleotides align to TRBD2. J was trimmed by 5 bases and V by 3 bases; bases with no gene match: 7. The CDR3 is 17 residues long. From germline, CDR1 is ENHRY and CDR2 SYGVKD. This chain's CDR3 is CAISDQGLAGGFETQYF. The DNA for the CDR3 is TGTGCCATCAGTGACCAGGGACTAGCGGGAGGATTTGAGACCCAGTACTTC.

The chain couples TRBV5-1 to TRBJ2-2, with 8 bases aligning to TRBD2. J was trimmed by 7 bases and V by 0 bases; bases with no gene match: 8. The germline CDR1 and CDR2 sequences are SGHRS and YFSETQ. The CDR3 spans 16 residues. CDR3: CASSLDTSGSGGELFF. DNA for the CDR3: TGCGCCAGCAGCTTGGATACCAGCGGGAGTGGCGGGGAGCTGTTTTTT.

The DNA of the CDR3 is TGTGCCAGCAGCTTAAACTCGCTTCTCCTAGCGGGCACAGATACGCAGTATTTT. This gives the protein CASSLNSLLLAGTDTQYF. V gene TRBV7-3 combines with J gene TRBJ2-3; 7 bases are a match to TRBD2. The CDR3 consists of 18 residues. Germline CDR1 and CDR2: SGHTA and FQGTGA. The junction had 11 bases not matched to a gene; V was cut back by 1 base and J by 1 base.

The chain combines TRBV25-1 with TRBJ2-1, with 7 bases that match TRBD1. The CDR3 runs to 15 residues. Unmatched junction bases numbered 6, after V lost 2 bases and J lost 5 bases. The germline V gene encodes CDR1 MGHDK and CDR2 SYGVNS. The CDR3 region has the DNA TGTGCCAGCAGTGAAGATTGGGGACAGCACAATGAGCAGTTCTTC. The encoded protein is CASSEDWGQHNEQFF.

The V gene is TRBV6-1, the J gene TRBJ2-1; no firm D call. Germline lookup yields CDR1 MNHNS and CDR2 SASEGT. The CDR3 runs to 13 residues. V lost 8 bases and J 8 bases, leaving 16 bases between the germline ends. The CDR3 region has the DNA TGTGCCAGCTCCATAGGCAATGGAGATGAGCAGTTCTTC. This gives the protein CASSIGNGDEQFF.

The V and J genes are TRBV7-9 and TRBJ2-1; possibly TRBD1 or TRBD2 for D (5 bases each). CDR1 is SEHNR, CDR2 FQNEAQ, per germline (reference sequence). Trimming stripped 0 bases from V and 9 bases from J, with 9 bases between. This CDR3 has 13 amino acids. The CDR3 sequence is CASSLARGVEQFF. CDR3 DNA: TGTGCCAGCAGCTTAGCGAGAGGGGTTGAGCAGTTCTTC.

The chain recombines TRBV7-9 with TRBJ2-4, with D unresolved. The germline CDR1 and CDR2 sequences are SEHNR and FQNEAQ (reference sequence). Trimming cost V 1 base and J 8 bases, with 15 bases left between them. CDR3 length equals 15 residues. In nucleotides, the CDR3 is TGTGCCAGCAGCTTAGGGTCTATAGAGCTAGACATTCAGTACTTC. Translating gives CASSLGSIELDIQYF.

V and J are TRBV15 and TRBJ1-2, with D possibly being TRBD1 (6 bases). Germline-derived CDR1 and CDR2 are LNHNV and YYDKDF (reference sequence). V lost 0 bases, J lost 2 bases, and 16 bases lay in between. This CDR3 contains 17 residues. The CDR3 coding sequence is TGTGCCACCAGCAGAGATGTCATTCCAGGGGTAAACTATGGCTACACCTTC. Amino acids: CATSRDVIPGVNYGYTF.

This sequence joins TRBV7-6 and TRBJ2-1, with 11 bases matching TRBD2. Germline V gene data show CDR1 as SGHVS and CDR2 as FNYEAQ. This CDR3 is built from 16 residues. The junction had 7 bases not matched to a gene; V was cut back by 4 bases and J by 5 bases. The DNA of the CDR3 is TGTGCCAGCAGCTCCCTACTAGCGGGAGCCCACAATGAGCAGTTCTTC. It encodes CASSSLLAGAHNEQFF.

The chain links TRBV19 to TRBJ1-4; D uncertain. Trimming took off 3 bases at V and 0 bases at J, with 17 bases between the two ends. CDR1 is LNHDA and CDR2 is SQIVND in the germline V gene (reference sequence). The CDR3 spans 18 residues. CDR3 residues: CASSMGGWVAATNEKLFF. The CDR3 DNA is TGTGCCAGTAGTATGGGAGGTTGGGTGGCCGCAACTAATGAAAAACTGTTTTTT.

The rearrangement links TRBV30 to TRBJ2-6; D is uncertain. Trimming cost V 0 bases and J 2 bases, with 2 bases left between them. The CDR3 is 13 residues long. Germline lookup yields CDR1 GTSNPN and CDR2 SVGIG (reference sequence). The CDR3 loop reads CAWSVPGANVLTF. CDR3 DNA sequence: TGTGCCTGGAGTGTTCCTGGGGCCAACGTCCTGACTTTC. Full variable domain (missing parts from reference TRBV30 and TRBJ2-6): SQTIHQWPATLVQPVGSPLSLECTVEGTSNPNLYWYRQAAGRGLQLLFYSVGIGQISSEVPQNLSASRPQDRQFILSSKKLLLSDSGFYLCAWSVPGANVLTFGAGSRLTVL.

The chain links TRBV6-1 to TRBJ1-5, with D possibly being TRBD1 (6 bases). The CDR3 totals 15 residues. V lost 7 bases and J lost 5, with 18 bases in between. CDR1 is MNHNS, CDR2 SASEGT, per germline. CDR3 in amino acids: CASIGQGIGHQPQHF. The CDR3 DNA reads TGTGCCAGCATAGGCCAGGGGATTGGACATCAGCCCCAGCATTTT.

Here the CDR3 DNA reads TGTGCCAGCAGCGCGTCACAGGGCGCTGAAGCTTTCTTT. Translation: CASSASQGAEAFF. This sequence joins TRBV7-2 and TRBJ1-1, with D tentatively TRBD1 (6 bases). Trimming stripped 5 bases from V and 6 bases from J, with 13 bases between. Germline values: CDR1 SGHTA, CDR2 FQGNSA. This CDR3 comprises 13 residues. Using reference TRBV7-2 and TRBJ1-1 for the parts outside the CDR3, the full variable domain is GAGVSQSPSNKVTEKGKDVELRCDPISGHTALYWYRQSLGQGLEFLIYFQGNSAPDKSGLPSDRFSAERTGGSVSTLTIQRTQQEDSAVYLCASSASQGAEAFFGQGTRLTVV.

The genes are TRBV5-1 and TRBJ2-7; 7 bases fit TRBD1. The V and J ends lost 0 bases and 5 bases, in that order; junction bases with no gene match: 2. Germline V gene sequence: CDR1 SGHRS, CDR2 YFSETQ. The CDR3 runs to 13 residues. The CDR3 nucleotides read TGCGCCAGCAGCTTGGTCCAGGGGGACGAGCAGTACTTC. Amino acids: CASSLVQGDEQYF.

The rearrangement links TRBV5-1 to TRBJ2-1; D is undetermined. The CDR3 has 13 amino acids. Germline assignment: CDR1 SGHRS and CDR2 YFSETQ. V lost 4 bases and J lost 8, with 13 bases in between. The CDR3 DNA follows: TGCGCCAGCAGCCTCCCAGGTCGCCATGAGCAGTTCTTC. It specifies CASSLPGRHEQFF.

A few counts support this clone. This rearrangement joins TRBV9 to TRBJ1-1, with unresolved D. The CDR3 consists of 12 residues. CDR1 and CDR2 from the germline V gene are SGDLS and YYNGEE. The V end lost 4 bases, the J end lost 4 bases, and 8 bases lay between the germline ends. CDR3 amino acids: CASSPRGTEAFF. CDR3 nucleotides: TGTGCCAGCAGCCCCCGCGGCACTGAAGCTTTCTTT.

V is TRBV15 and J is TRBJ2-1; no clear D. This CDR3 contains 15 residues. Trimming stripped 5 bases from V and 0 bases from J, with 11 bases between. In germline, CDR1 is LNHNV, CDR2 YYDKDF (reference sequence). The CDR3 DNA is TGTGCCACCAGCGAAGGACCAAGCTCCTACAATGAGCAGTTCTTC. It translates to CATSEGPSSYNEQFF. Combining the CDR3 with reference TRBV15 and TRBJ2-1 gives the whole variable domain DAMVIQNPRYQVTQFGKPVTLSCSQTLNHNVMYWYQQKSSQAPKLLFHYYDKDFNNEADTPDNFQSRRPNTSFCFLDIRSPGLGDTAMYLCATSEGPSSYNEQFFGPGTRLTVL.

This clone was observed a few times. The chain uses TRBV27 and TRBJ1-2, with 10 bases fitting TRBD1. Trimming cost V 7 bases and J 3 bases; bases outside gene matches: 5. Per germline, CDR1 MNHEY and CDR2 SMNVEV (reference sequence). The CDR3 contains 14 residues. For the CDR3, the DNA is TGTGCCAGCACACCGGGACAGGGGTACTATGGCTACACCTTC. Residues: CASTPGQGYYGYTF.

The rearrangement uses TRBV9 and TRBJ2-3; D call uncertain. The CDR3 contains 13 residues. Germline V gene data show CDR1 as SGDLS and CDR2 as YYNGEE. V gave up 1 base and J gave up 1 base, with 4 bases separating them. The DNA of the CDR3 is TGTGCCAGCAGCGTATACGGCACAGATACGCAGTATTTT. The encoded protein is CASSVYGTDTQYF.